The clone carrying this T cell receptor (beta chain) was seen a single time. The data were obtained in a study of blood T cell repertoires in COVID-19. Across the whole study: The United States, Italy and Spain provided the acute and convalescent COVID-19 samples. T cells, B-cell-depleted T cells, or PBMCs provided the cDNA or gDNA that served as material.

Original analysis: Nucleated cell number was recorded as an estimate derived from reference gene primer amplification. Clones were sequenced by immunoSEQ multiplex PCR, and TCRdb holds only the in-frame ones, with some missing. The DNA was the basis for D and trimming; V, J and clone size are from that table. This table holds about 240,000 clones, 80% to 85% found once. This CDR3 is 18 amino acids long. From germline, CDR1 is MNHNS and CDR2 SASEGT. V lost 4 bases and J lost 0, with 19 bases in between. While infection was still active, Seattle patients were enrolled and then followed longitudinally. Material: peripheral blood. The rearrangement uses TRBV6-1 and TRBJ1-5; the D gene is possibly TRBD1 (6 bases). This receptor was taken from an elderly woman with COVID-19, enrolled during active disease. CDR3 nucleotide sequence: TGTGCCAGCAGTGTCTATACAGGGAACCCCTTTAGCAATCAGCCCCAGCATTTT. Residues: CASSVYTGNPFSNQPQHF.